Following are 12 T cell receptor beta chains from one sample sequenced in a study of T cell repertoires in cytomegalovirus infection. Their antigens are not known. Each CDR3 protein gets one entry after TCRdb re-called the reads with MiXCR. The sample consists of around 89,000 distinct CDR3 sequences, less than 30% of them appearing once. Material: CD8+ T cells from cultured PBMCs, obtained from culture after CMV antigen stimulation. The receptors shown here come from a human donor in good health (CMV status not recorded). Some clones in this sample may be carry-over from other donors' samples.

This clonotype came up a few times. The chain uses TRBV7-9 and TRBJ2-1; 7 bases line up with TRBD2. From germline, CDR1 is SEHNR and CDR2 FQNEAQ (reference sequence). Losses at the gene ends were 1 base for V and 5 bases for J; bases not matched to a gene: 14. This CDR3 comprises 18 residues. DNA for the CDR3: TGTGCCAGCAGCTTAGGGGGGAGGGGCTACATTAACCACAATGAGCAGTTCTTC. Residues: CASSLGGRGYINHNEQFF. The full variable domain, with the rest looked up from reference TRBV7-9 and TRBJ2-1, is DTGVSQNPRHKITKRGQNVTFRCDPISEHNRLYWYRQTLGQGPEFLTYFQNEAQLEKSRLLSDRFSAERPKGSFSTLEIQRTEQGDSAMYLCASSLGGRGYINHNEQFFGPGTRLTVL.

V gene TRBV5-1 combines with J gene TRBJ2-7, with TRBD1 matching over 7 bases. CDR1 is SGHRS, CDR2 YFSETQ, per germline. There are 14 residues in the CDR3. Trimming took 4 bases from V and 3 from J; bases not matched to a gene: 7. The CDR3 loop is CASSPTGAIYEQYF. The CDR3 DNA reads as TGCGCCAGCAGCCCCACAGGGGCGATCTACGAGCAGTACTTC.

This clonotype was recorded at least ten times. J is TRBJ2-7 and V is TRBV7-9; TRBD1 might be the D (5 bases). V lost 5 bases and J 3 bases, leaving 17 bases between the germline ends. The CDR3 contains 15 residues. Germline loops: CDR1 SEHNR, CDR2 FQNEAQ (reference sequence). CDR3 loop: CASSQQTAMIYEQYF. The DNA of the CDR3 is TGTGCCAGCAGCCAACAGACAGCTATGATCTACGAGCAGTACTTC.

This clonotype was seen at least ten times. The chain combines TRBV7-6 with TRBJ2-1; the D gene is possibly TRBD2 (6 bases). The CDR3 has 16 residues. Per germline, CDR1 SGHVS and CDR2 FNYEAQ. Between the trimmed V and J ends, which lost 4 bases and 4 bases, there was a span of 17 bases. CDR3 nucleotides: TGTGCCAGCAGCTCCTCTGGGACTTACACTTACAATGAGCAGTTCTTC. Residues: CASSSSGTYTYNEQFF.

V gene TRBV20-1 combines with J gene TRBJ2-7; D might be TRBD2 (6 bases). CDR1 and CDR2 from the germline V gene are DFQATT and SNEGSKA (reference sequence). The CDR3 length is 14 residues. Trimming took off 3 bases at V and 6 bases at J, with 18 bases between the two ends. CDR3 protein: CSASSRGLFLEQYF. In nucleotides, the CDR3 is TGCAGTGCTAGTTCGAGGGGACTTTTTCTCGAGCAGTACTTC.

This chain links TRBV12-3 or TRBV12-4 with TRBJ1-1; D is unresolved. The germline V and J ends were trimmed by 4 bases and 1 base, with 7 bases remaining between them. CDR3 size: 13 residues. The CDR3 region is CASSSLRNTEAFF. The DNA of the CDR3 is TGTGCCAGCAGTTCCTTAAGGAACACTGAAGCTTTCTTT.

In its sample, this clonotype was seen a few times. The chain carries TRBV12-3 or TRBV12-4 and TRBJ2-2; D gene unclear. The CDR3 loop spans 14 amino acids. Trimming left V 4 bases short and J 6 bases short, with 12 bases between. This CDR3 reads CASSSSMTAGELFF. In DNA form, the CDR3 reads TGTGCCAGCAGTTCCTCTATGACCGCCGGGGAGCTGTTTTTT.

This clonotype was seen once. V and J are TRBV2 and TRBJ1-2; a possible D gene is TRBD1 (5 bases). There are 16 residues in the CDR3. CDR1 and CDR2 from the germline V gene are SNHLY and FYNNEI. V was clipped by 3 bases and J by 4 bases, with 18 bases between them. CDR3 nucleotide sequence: TGTGCCAGCAGTGACCCCGGGACCCACATCCTCTATGGCTACACCTTC. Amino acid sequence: CASSDPGTHILYGYTF.

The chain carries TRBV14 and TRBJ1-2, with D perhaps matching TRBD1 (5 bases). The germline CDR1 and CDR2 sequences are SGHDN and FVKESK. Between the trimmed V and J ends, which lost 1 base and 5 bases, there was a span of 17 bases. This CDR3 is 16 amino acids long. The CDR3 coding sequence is TGTGCCAGCAGCCAAGTGGGGCGGTCGAGTGCTTATGGCTACACCTTC. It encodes CASSQVGRSSAYGYTF.

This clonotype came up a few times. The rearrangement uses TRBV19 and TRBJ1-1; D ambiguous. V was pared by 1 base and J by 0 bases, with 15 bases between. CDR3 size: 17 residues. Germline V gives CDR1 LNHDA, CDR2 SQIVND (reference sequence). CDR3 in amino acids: CASSIVERNGVNTEAFF. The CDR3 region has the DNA TGTGCCAGTAGTATAGTCGAACGGAACGGCGTGAACACTGAAGCTTTCTTT.

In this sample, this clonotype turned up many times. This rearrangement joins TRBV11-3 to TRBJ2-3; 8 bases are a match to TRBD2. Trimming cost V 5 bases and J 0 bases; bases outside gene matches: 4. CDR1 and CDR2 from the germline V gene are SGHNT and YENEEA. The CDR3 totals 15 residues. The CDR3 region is CASSRQRGSTDTQYF. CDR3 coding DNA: TGTGCCAGCAGCCGCCAGCGGGGGAGCACAGATACGCAGTATTTT. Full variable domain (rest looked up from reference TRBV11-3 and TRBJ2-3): EAGVVQSPRYKIIEKKQPVAFWCNPISGHNTLYWYLQNLGQGPELLIRYENEEAVDDSQLPKDRFSAERLKGVDSTLKIQPAELGDSAVYLCASSRQRGSTDTQYFGPGTRLTVL.

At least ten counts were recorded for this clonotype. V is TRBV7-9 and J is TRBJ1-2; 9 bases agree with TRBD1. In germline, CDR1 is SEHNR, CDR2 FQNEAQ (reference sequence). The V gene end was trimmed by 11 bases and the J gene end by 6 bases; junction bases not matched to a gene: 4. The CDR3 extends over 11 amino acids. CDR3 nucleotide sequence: TGTGCCGGTCGACAGGGGGATGGCTACACCTTC. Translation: CAGRQGDGYTF.